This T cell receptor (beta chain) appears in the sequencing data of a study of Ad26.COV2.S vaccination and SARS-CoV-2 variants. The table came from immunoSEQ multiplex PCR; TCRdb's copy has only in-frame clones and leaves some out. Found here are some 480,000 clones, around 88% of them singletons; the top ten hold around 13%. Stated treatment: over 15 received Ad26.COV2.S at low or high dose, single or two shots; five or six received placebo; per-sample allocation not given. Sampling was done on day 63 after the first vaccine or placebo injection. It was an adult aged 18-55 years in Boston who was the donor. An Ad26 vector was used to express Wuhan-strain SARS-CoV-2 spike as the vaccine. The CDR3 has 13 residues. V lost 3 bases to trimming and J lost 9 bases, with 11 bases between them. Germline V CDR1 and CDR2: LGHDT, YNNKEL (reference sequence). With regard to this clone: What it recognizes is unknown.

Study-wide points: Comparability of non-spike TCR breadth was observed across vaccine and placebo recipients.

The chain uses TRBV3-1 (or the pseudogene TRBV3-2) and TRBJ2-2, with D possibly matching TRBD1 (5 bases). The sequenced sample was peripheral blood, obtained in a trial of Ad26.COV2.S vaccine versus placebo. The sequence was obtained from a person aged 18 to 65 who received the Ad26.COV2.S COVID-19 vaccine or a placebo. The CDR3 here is CASSQPDSRELFF. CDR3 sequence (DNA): TGTGCCAGCAGCCAGCCCGACAGCAGGGAGCTGTTTTTT.